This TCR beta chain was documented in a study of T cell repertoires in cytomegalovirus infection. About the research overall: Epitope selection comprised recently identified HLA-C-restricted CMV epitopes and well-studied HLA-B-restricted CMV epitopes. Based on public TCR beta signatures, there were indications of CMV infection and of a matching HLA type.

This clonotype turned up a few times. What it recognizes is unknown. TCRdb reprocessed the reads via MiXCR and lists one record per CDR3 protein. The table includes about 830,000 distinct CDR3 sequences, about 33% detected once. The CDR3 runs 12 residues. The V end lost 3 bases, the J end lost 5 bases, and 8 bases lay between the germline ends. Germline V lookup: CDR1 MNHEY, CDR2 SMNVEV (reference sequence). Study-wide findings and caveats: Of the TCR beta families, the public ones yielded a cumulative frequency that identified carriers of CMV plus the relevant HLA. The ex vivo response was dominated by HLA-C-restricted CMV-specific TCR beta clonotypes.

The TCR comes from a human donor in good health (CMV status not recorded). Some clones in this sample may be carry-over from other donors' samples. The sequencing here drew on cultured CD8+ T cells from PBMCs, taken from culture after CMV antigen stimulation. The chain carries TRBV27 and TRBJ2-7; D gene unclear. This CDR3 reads CASSLDGHEQYF. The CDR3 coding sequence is TGTGCCAGCAGTTTGGATGGCCACGAGCAGTACTTC.